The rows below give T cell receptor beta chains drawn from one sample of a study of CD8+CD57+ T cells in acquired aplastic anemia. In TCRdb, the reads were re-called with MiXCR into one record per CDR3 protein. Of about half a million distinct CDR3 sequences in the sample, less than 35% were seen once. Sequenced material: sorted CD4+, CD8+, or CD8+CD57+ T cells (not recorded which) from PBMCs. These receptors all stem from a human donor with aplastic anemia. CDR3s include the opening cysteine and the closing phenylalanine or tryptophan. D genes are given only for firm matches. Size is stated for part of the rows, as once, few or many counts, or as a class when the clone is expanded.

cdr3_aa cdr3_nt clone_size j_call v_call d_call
CASSVAGQGFSGANVLTF TGTGCCAGCAGCGTAGCGGGACAGGGATTCTCTGGGGCCAACGTCCTGACTTTC - TRBJ2-6 TRBV9 TRBD1
CASSDNQNTQYF TGTGCCAGCAGCGACAACCAAAATACGCAGTATTTT many TRBJ2-3 TRBV9 -
CASRIIGTRGPYEQYF TGTGCCAGTAGAATTATCGGGACTAGGGGTCCCTACGAGCAGTACTTC many TRBJ2-7 TRBV19 TRBD2
CSASPGDTEAFF TGCAGTGCTAGCCCCGGGGACACTGAAGCTTTCTTT many TRBJ1-1 TRBV20-1 -
CASSLTSRYTEAFF TGTGCCAGCAGCTTAACCAGCAGGTACACTGAAGCTTTCTTT many TRBJ1-1 TRBV7-2 -
CASSLVPGADYGYTF TGCGCCAGCAGCTTGGTTCCGGGGGCGGACTATGGCTACACCTTC few TRBJ1-2 TRBV5-1 -
CASSFTGAENTEAFF TGCGCCAGCAGCTTTACAGGGGCCGAGAACACTGAAGCTTTCTTT many TRBJ1-1 TRBV5-1 TRBD1
CASIEAGPRGQPQHF TGTGCCAGTATCGAAGCCGGGCCCCGGGGCCAGCCCCAGCATTTT many TRBJ1-5 TRBV19 -
CASSQTGSNQPQHF TGTGCCAGCAGCCAAACAGGGTCCAATCAGCCCCAGCATTTT many TRBJ1-5 TRBV6-1 -
CAIINTEAFF TGTGCCATCATCAACACTGAAGCTTTCTTT many TRBJ1-1 TRBV7-9 -
CASNQRVDQPQHF TGTGCCAGCAACCAGAGAGTCGACCAGCCCCAGCATTTT few TRBJ1-5 TRBV5-6 -